One and the same sample provided the 20 T cell receptor beta chains below, sequenced in a study of blood T cell repertoires in COVID-19. Some clones are missing from TCRdb's copy, which holds only in-frame ones; the method was immunoSEQ multiplex PCR. This repertoire shows 200,000 to 250,000 clones, around 83% found once; its top ten account for about 10%. Sequenced: peripheral blood. The receptors were gathered from a woman aged 45-65 years with COVID-19, enrolled during active disease.

V and J are TRBV6-6 and TRBJ1-5, with D hard to call. V was trimmed by 5 bases and J by 1 base, leaving 18 bases between them. CDR3 length: 17 residues. The germline V gene encodes CDR1 MNHNY and CDR2 SVGAGI (reference sequence). The CDR3 spells CASSPLLTRTSNQPQHF. For the CDR3, the DNA is TGTGCCAGCAGTCCCCTCCTCACCAGAACCAGCAATCAGCCCCAGCATTTT.

The chain combines TRBV13 with TRBJ2-1, with 8 bases matching TRBD1. V trimming: 1 base; J trimming: 4 bases; junction bases outside the gene matches: 3. This CDR3 is 15 amino acids long. Per the germline V gene, CDR1 is PRHDT and CDR2 is FYEKMQ (reference sequence). The CDR3 region is CASSLEGQGYNEQFF. The CDR3 DNA reads as TGTGCCAGCAGCTTAGAAGGACAGGGTTACAATGAGCAGTTCTTC.

The chain joins TRBV14 to TRBJ2-1, with TRBD2 matching over 14 bases. J was trimmed by 2 bases and V by 1 base; bases with no gene match: 1. The length of the CDR3 is 17 residues. Germline V gene sequence: CDR1 SGHDN, CDR2 FVKESK. DNA for the CDR3: TGTGCCAGCAGCCAAGGACTAGCGGGGGGGCCCTACAATGAGCAGTTCTTC. This translates into CASSQGLAGGPYNEQFF. The full variable domain, with the rest looked up from reference TRBV14 and TRBJ2-1, is EAGVTQFPSHSVIEKGQTVTLRCDPISGHDNLYWYRRVMGKEIKFLLHFVKESKQDESGMPNNRFLAERTGGTYSTLKVQPAELEDSGVYFCASSQGLAGGPYNEQFFGPGTRLTVL.

The J gene is TRBJ2-3, the V gene TRBV9, with TRBD2 matching 10 bases. Germline-derived CDR1 and CDR2 are SGDLS and YYNGEE. The CDR3 consists of 17 residues. Trimming removed 0 bases from V and 8 bases from J; junction bases left unmatched: 12. Written as DNA, the CDR3 is TGTGCCAGCAGCGTAGTGAGCGGGGGGGCCGGGTTAGGTACGCAGTATTTT. Residues: CASSVVSGGAGLGTQYF. The complete variable domain, with remaining parts taken from reference TRBV9 and TRBJ2-3, reads DSGVTQTPKHLITATGQRVTLRCSPRSGDLSVYWYQQSLDQGLQFLIQYYNGEERAKGNILERFSAQQFPDLHSELNLSSLELGDSALYFCASSVVSGGAGLGTQYFGPGTRLTVL.

J is TRBJ1-2 and V is TRBV6-1, with D hard to call. Germline CDR1 and CDR2: MNHNS and SASEGT. Trimming removed 0 bases from V and 7 bases from J, with 6 bases in between. This CDR3 is 12 amino acids long. The CDR3 sequence is CASSEALVGYTF. CDR3 DNA: TGTGCCAGCAGTGAAGCGCTAGTTGGCTACACCTTC.

The table lists this clone with a count of one. The chain joins TRBV28 to TRBJ1-3; no firm D call. Germline V gives CDR1 MDHEN, CDR2 SYDVKM. This CDR3 is 16 amino acids long. Deletions cut 2 bases from V and 0 bases from J, with 11 bases between. The CDR3: CASSLGAVSSGNTIYF. The DNA for the CDR3 is TGTGCCAGCAGTTTAGGAGCGGTCAGCTCTGGAAACACCATATATTTT. Based on the CDR3 plus reference TRBV28 and TRBJ1-3, the full variable domain is DVKVTQSSRYLVKRTGEKVFLECVQDMDHENMFWYRQDPGLGLRLIYFSYDVKMKEKGDIPEGYSVSREKKERFSLILESASTNQTSMYLCASSLGAVSSGNTIYFGEGSWLTVV.

The CDR3, as DNA: TGTGCCAGTACCTTATACGGCGGTTACTCTGGAAACACCATATATTTT. Encoded protein: CASTLYGGYSGNTIYF. J is TRBJ1-3 and V is TRBV19; D is uncertain. CDR3 length: 16 amino acids. V was clipped by 7 bases and J by 0 bases, with 16 bases between them. Germline V gene data show CDR1 as LNHDA and CDR2 as SQIVND (reference sequence).

The rearrangement joins TRBV28 to TRBJ1-6; D is perhaps TRBD1 (5 bases). CDR3 length equals 14 residues. The V and J ends lost 2 bases and 6 bases respectively, with 8 bases between them. Germline assignment: CDR1 MDHEN and CDR2 SYDVKM. CDR3 amino acids: CASSLRQSNSPLHF. The CDR3 bases are TGTGCCAGCAGTTTAAGACAGTCTAATTCACCCCTCCACTTT.

The chain links TRBV7-2 to TRBJ1-5; 8 nucleotides agree with TRBD1. The ends lost 5 bases at V and 5 bases at J; junction bases unmatched: 5. The CDR3 loop spans 14 amino acids. Germline lookup yields CDR1 SGHTA and CDR2 FQGNSA. The CDR3, as DNA: TGTGCCAGCAGCCCGGACAGGGTGGATCAGCCCCAGCATTTT. As protein: CASSPDRVDQPQHF.

The CDR3 here is CASSIGSVAGANTGELFF. CDR3 bases: TGTGCCAGTAGTATAGGGTCCGTAGCAGGGGCGAACACCGGGGAGCTGTTTTTT. The gene calls are TRBV19 and TRBJ2-2, with a weak D call TRBD1 (6 bases). The CDR3 spans 18 residues. Germline-derived CDR1 and CDR2 are LNHDA and SQIVND (reference sequence). V lost 1 base and J lost 0, with 15 bases in between.

This sequence joins TRBV7-9 and TRBJ1-2, with D possibly matching TRBD1 (6 bases). Germline CDR1 is SEHNR and CDR2 is FQNEAQ (reference sequence). The V gene lost 7 bases and the J gene lost 1 base, with 16 bases spanning the gap. This CDR3 has 15 amino acids. The CDR3 DNA is TGTGCCAGCACCCCCGTGGACAGAAATAACTATGGCTACACCTTC. Residues: CASTPVDRNNYGYTF.

V usage is TRBV19 and J usage is TRBJ1-6; TRBD1 matches at 8 bases. The CDR3 is 15 amino acids. The germline CDR1 and CDR2 sequences are LNHDA and SQIVND (reference sequence). Trimming removed 5 bases from V and 6 bases from J; junction bases left unmatched: 6. This CDR3 is CASSHQGAGNSPLHF. CDR3 coding DNA: TGTGCCAGTAGTCATCAGGGGGCCGGTAATTCACCCCTCCACTTT.

This rearrangement joins TRBV11-2 to TRBJ2-2; possible D gene TRBD2, 5 bases. V lost 2 bases, J lost 7 bases, and 14 bases lay in between. Germline V gene data show CDR1 as SGHAT and CDR2 as FQNNGV. The CDR3 is 15 amino acids. The CDR3 protein is CASSLMRVSIGELFF. The CDR3 bases are TGTGCCAGCAGCTTAATGAGGGTTTCGATCGGGGAGCTGTTTTTT.

The genes are TRBV24-1 and TRBJ1-5; tentatively, D is TRBD1 (5 bases). V lost 9 bases and J 3 bases, leaving 14 bases between the germline ends. Germline V CDR1 and CDR2: KGHDR, SFDVKD. This CDR3 is built from 14 residues. This CDR3 is CATAGAGPNQPQHF. In nucleotides, the CDR3 is TGTGCCACCGCTGGGGCAGGGCCCAATCAGCCCCAGCATTTT.

The chain links TRBV5-4 to TRBJ1-1; D remains unclear. Per the germline V gene, CDR1 is SGHNT and CDR2 is YYREEE (reference sequence). The CDR3 covers 13 residues. The V end lost 4 bases, the J end lost 4 bases, and 11 bases lay between the germline ends. DNA of the CDR3: TGTGCCAGCAGCCCCCGTAGCCTCACTGAAGCTTTCTTT. Protein product: CASSPRSLTEAFF. Looking up the rest from reference TRBV5-4 and TRBJ1-1 gives the full variable domain: ETGVTQSPTHLIKTRGQQVTLRCSSQSGHNTVSWYQQALGQGPQFIFQYYREEENGRGNFPPRFSGLQFPNYSSELNVNALELDDSALYLCASSPRSLTEAFFGQGTRLTVV.

The chain uses TRBV3-1 (or the pseudogene TRBV3-2) and TRBJ1-2; 9 bases fit TRBD1. Germline V gene data show CDR1 as LGHDT and CDR2 as YNNKEL (reference sequence). V gave up 0 bases and J gave up 7 bases; unmatched junction bases: 15. This CDR3 is built from 18 residues. CDR3 coding DNA: TGTGCCAGCAGCCAAGATAGGGGACAGGGCGGTGAACGGGGTGGCTACACCTTC. It yields the protein CASSQDRGQGGERGGYTF.

The chain is built from TRBV19 and TRBJ2-7; TRBD1 agrees at 8 bases. The CDR3 totals 15 residues. V lost 3 bases to trimming and J lost 0 bases; unmatched junction nucleotides: 4. Germline V gives CDR1 LNHDA, CDR2 SQIVND (reference sequence). The CDR3 loop is CASSIGQGASYEQYF. CDR3 DNA: TGTGCCAGTAGTATCGGTCAGGGGGCCTCCTACGAGCAGTACTTC.

The gene calls are TRBV7-2 and TRBJ1-2; D gene uncertain. This CDR3 is 14 amino acids long. Per germline, CDR1 SGHTA and CDR2 FQGNSA. The V end was cut by 5 bases, the J end by 8 bases, with 18 bases between. CDR3 residues: CASSPRTVSGGYTF. CDR3 sequence (DNA): TGTGCCAGCAGCCCCCGGACGGTCAGCGGGGGCTACACCTTC.

The chain employs TRBV5-1 and TRBJ2-1; a weak D match, TRBD1 (5 bases). V shed 4 bases and J shed 0 bases, with 11 bases lying between them. This CDR3 has 15 amino acids. CDR1 is SGHRS and CDR2 is YFSETQ in the germline V gene. DNA of the CDR3: TGCGCCAGCAGCCTGACAGTCCGCTCCTACAATGAGCAGTTCTTC. Amino acid sequence: CASSLTVRSYNEQFF.

The chain couples TRBV10-3 to TRBJ1-6; possible D gene TRBD1, 6 bases. The V end was cut by 4 bases, the J end by 10 bases, with 11 bases between. The length of the CDR3 is 13 residues. CDR1 and CDR2 (germline): ENHRY, SYGVKD. The CDR3 sequence: CAISGTGTSPLHF. The DNA for the CDR3 is TGTGCCATCAGTGGTACAGGGACCTCACCCCTCCACTTT.